The 5 T cell receptor beta chains given below trace back to one sample, sequenced in a study of T cell responses to AZD1222 COVID-19 vaccine (dated by TCRdb to the early 2020s). Libraries were prepared through the immunoSEQ multiplex PCR assay. TCRdb carries this immuneACCESS record with in-frame sequences only. Its versions omit some clonotypes, under half of them owing to an unresolved V gene in the studies checked, with the rest unexplained. This sample holds about 180,000 clones; almost 90% were observed only once. The ten top clones hold 11% of the sample. This specimen's time point label, interpreted: about 28 days (+/-7) after the second vaccine dose. Sequences were derived from peripheral blood, sampled 28 days after the second AZD1222 dose. The origin of the receptors is an adult who received the AZD1222 COVID-19 vaccine.

The chain carries TRBV6-5 and TRBJ1-6, with D unclear. There are 14 residues in the CDR3. CDR1 and CDR2 (germline): MNHEY, SVGAGI. V lost 7 bases to trimming and J lost 3 bases, with 10 bases between them. The DNA for the CDR3 is TGTGCCAGCACTCCGGGAATCTATAATTCACCCCTCCACTTT. Amino acid sequence: CASTPGIYNSPLHF.

The chain is built from TRBV28 and TRBJ2-2; no reliable D call. V was cut by 1 base and J by 2 bases, with 14 bases left in between. The CDR3 contains 17 residues. Germline CDR1 MDHEN, CDR2 SYDVKM. The CDR3 DNA sequence: TGTGCCAGCAGTTTATTGACAAGTCCCCCTAACACCGGGGAGCTGTTTTTT. This gives the protein CASSLLTSPPNTGELFF.

This clone occurred a few times. This chain uses TRBV5-1 with TRBJ2-3, with TRBD1 matching 8 bases. The CDR3 totals 13 residues. Germline values: CDR1 SGHRS, CDR2 YFSETQ. Losses at the gene ends were 3 bases for V and 5 bases for J; bases not matched to a gene: 2. The CDR3 coding sequence is TGCGCCAGCAGCTGGACAGGGCGAGATACGCAGTATTTT. Amino acids: CASSWTGRDTQYF.

This chain uses TRBV10-3 with TRBJ2-5; D could derive from TRBD1 or TRBD2 (5 bases each). The CDR3 is made up of 15 amino acids. Looked up from germline, CDR1 is ENHRY and CDR2 is SYGVKD. V was shortened by 6 bases and J by 5 bases, with 19 bases between the two germline ends. CDR3 sequence reads: CAISAEGPPRETQYF. The CDR3 bases are TGTGCCATCAGCGCTGAGGGACCTCCCCGGGAGACCCAGTACTTC.

J is TRBJ2-3 and V is TRBV6-2 or TRBV6-3, with TRBD1 matching 7 bases. CDR1 and CDR2 from the germline V gene are MNHEY and SVGEGT. With V trimmed by 2 bases and J by 4 bases, 6 bases remained unmatched. This CDR3 has 15 residues. The CDR3 bases are TGTGCCAGCAGTTACCGGAGGCAGGGGGCAGATACGCAGTATTTT. Translation gives CASSYRRQGADTQYF.